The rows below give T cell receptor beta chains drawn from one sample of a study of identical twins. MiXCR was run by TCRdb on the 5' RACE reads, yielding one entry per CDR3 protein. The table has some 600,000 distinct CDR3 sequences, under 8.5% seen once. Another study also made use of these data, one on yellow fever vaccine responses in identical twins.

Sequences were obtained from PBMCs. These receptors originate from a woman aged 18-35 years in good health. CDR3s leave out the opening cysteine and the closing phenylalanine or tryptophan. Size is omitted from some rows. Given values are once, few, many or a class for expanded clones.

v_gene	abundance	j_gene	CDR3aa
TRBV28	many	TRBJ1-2	ASSPRGGQGFGYGYT
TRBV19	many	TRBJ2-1	ASSIGGEGNEQF
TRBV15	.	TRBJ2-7	ATSRDWVTGPAEQY
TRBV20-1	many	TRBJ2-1	SVGGRNEQF
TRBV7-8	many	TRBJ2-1	ASSGIAKSSYNEQF
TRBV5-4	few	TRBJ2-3	ASSLSWRATSTDTQY
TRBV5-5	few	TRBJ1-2	ASSLDDNYGYT
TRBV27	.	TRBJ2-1	ASSSPFLGTGSAGEQF
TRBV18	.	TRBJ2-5	ASSPRSTGGSETQY
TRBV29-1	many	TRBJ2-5	SVGDPESQETQY
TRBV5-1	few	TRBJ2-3	ASSPLARHTDTQY
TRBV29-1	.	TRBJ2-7	SGKDRAAGGAYEQY
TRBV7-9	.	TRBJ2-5	ASSGAAARETQY
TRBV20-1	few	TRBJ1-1	SARLTGEGNTEAF
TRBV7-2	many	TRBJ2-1	ASLTGLANEQF
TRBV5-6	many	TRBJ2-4	ASSSQTNIQY
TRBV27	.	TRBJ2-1	ASSPYPGTSGSGNEQF
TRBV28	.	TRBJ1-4	ASTLTDNEKLF
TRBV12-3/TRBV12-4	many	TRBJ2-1	ASSFGAEQF
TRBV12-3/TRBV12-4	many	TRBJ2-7	ASSFSNEQY
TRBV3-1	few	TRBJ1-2	ASSPQDRTGYT
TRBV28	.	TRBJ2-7	ASSLPGLAGGARQY
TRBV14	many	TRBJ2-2	ASSQVSSGAGELF
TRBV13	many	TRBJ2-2	ASSPRQLTNTGELF
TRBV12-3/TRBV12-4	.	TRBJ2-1	ASRKMGLADSYNEQF
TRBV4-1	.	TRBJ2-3	ASSQDRWTI
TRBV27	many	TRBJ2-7	ASSWLAGGQYEQY
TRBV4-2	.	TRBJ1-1	ASRGSRGQKNTEAF
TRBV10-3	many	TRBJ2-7	AIRYNAPLGEQY
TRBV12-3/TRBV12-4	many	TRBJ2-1	ASSPGLAGSNEQF
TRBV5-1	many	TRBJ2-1	ASSGGFPGSYNEQF